This passage covers 14 T cell receptor beta chains from one sample sequenced in a study of blood T cell repertoires in COVID-19. Here immunoSEQ multiplex PCR was the method, and the copy in TCRdb shows in-frame clones only, minus some. The sample lists 150,000 to 200,000 clones; 60% to 85% were seen once. The specimen was peripheral blood. The source of these receptors is a woman aged 55-69 years with COVID-19, enrolled during active disease.

The chain joins TRBV25-1 to TRBJ1-4; 9 bases are a match to TRBD1. Per the germline V gene, CDR1 is MGHDK and CDR2 is SYGVNS. V was pared by 5 bases and J by 5 bases, with 6 bases of the junction left unmatched. This CDR3 has 15 residues. In DNA, the CDR3 is TGTGCCAGCAGTCTCACAGGGACAGGGAATGAAAAACTGTTTTTT. It translates to CASSLTGTGNEKLFF.

Written as DNA, the CDR3 is TGTGCCAGCAGTACGCCTCGACAAGAGAACACTGAAGCTTTCTTT. Translating gives CASSTPRQENTEAFF. This chain links TRBV6-5 with TRBJ1-1; D is unresolved. V was pared by 5 bases and J by 1 base, with 14 bases between. Germline V lookup: CDR1 MNHEY, CDR2 SVGAGI. The CDR3 covers 15 residues.

This clone was observed a single time. The V call is TRBV20-1, the J call TRBJ1-5; 8 bases map to TRBD1. The junction had 11 bases not matched to a gene; V was cut back by 3 bases and J by 4 bases. Germline CDR1 reads DFQATT; CDR2 reads SNEGSKA (reference sequence). The CDR3 runs to 16 residues. For the CDR3, the DNA is TGCAGTGCTAGTTTAATCGGGACAGGTTTTAATCAGCCCCAGCATTTT. Its protein product is CSASLIGTGFNQPQHF.

This chain joins TRBV18 and TRBJ2-5; D is undetermined. V was pared by 2 bases and J by 4 bases, with 11 bases between. From germline, CDR1 is KGHSH and CDR2 LQKENI. This CDR3 has 14 amino acids. The CDR3 loop is CASSPNPSRETQYF. As DNA, the CDR3 is TGTGCCAGCTCACCAAATCCATCGCGAGAGACCCAGTACTTC.

The rearrangement uses TRBV7-3 and TRBJ1-2, with D perhaps matching TRBD1 (5 bases). V was trimmed by 0 bases and J by 7 bases, leaving 15 bases between them. The germline V gene encodes CDR1 SGHTA and CDR2 FQGTGA. The CDR3 is made up of 15 amino acids. CDR3 in amino acids: CASSLTSGGGGGYTF. For the CDR3, the DNA is TGTGCCAGCAGCTTAACGTCGGGGGGAGGCGGTGGCTACACCTTC.

The V gene is TRBV5-4, the J gene TRBJ2-1; D is unclear. There are 14 residues in the CDR3. Trimming took off 2 bases at V and 2 bases at J, with 8 bases between the two ends. Germline loops: CDR1 SGHNT, CDR2 YYREEE (reference sequence). CDR3 protein: CASSFGPTYNEQFF. The CDR3 DNA is TGTGCCAGCAGCTTTGGGCCTACCTACAATGAGCAGTTCTTC.

Here the CDR3 reads CASSAQGNTEAFF. In nucleotides, the CDR3 is TGTGCCAGCAGCGCGCAGGGGAACACTGAAGCTTTCTTT. V is TRBV5-5 and J is TRBJ1-1; tentatively, D is TRBD1 (5 bases). The CDR3 is 13 residues long. Trimming removed 4 bases at V and 1 base at J, with 8 bases between. Germline lookup yields CDR1 SGHKS and CDR2 YYEKEE (reference sequence). Variable domain in full (rest from reference TRBV5-5 and TRBJ1-1): DAGVTQSPTHLIKTRGQQVTLRCSPISGHKSVSWYQQVLGQGPQFIFQYYEKEERGRGNFPDRFSARQFPNYSSELNVNALLLGDSALYLCASSAQGNTEAFFGQGTRLTVV.

This clone is a singleton in its sample. The V call is TRBV24-1, the J call TRBJ2-2; D might be TRBD1 (6 bases). V lost 2 bases, J lost 1 base, and 10 bases lay in between. CDR3 length: 16 residues. Germline assignment: CDR1 KGHDR and CDR2 SFDVKD. CDR3 protein: CATSDYGTLNTGELFF. CDR3 bases: TGTGCCACCAGTGATTACGGGACATTGAACACCGGGGAGCTGTTTTTT.

The chain employs TRBV28 and TRBJ1-4; 8 bases fit TRBD1. Germline V lookup: CDR1 MDHEN, CDR2 SYDVKM. Trimming removed 5 bases from V and 8 bases from J; junction bases left unmatched: 13. The CDR3 spans 16 residues. CDR3 nucleotide sequence: TGTGCCAGCAGTGCGCAGGGACAGGCCATGCGAGAAAAACTGTTTTTT. It encodes CASSAQGQAMREKLFF.

The chain employs TRBV18 and TRBJ2-5; 7 bases match TRBD1. CDR3 length: 14 residues. Looked up from germline, CDR1 is KGHSH and CDR2 is LQKENI. With 4 bases clipped from V and 2 bases from J, the junction kept 4 bases outside the gene matches. CDR3 sequence (DNA): TGTGCCAGCTCACTCCCGGGACAGCAAGAGACCCAGTACTTC. Translating it yields CASSLPGQQETQYF. The full variable domain, rest sourced from reference TRBV18 and TRBJ2-5, is NAGVMQNPRHLVRRRGQEARLRCSPMKGHSHVYWYRQLPEEGLKFMVYLQKENIIDESGMPKERFSAEFPKEGPSILRIQQVVRGDSAAYFCASSLPGQQETQYFGPGTRLLVL.

This clone has more than one count but fewer than ten. V and J are TRBV6-5 and TRBJ1-5; 8 positions agree with TRBD1. The CDR3 length is 14 residues. Germline CDR1 is MNHEY and CDR2 is SVGAGI. Trimming removed 2 bases from V and 7 bases from J; junction bases left unmatched: 4. The CDR3 DNA sequence: TGTGCCAGCAGTTACCGGACAGGGATCCAGCCCCAGCATTTT. Its protein product is CASSYRTGIQPQHF.

This clone was recorded once. The chain links TRBV6-2 or TRBV6-3 to TRBJ2-5, with D perhaps matching TRBD2 (6 bases). CDR1 MNHEY and CDR2 SVGEGT come from the germline V gene. The CDR3 covers 14 residues. Trimming shortened V by 4 bases and J by 1 base, and 10 bases separated the two germline ends. In DNA form, the CDR3 reads TGTGCCAGCAGTTCCCGGGACTCCCAAGAGACCCAGTACTTC. Amino acid sequence: CASSSRDSQETQYF.

This clone was picked up many times. The V call is TRBV2, the J call TRBJ1-2; 7 bases line up with TRBD1. The germline V gene has CDR1 SNHLY and CDR2 FYNNEI. V lost 4 bases to trimming and J lost 7 bases; unmatched junction nucleotides: 6. This CDR3 has 13 residues. CDR3 sequence: CASSGYRGGGYTF. The CDR3 DNA follows: TGTGCCAGCAGTGGGTACAGGGGCGGTGGCTACACCTTC. Using reference TRBV2 and TRBJ1-2 for the parts outside the CDR3, the full variable domain is EPEVTQTPSHQVTQMGQEVILRCVPISNHLYFYWYRQILGQKVEFLVSFYNNEISEKSEIFDDQFSVERPDGSNFTLKIRSTKLEDSAMYFCASSGYRGGGYTFGSGTRLTVV.

The table lists this clone with a count of one. The genes are TRBV5-1 and TRBJ2-1; 8 bases line up with TRBD1. Germline V gene data show CDR1 as SGHRS and CDR2 as YFSETQ. J was trimmed by 4 bases and V by 1 base; bases with no gene match: 7. CDR3 length: 16 residues. As DNA, the CDR3 is TGCGCCAGCAGCTTGATTAGCGGACAGGGTTACAATGAGCAGTTCTTC. Amino acids: CASSLISGQGYNEQFF.